This T cell receptor beta chain was observed in a study of metastatic and nonmetastatic thyroid tumors (dated by TCRdb to 2020 to 2022). The study in broad terms: Repertoires from peripheral blood and from tumor or nodule tissue samples of malignant and benign thyroid patients were compared.

No patient had received any treatment before thyroid surgery. The study retrospectively analysed patient clinical samples collected from the early 2010s to the late 2010s using T-cell receptor beta sequencing. Remarks on this clone: Its antigen has not been determined. Given the absence of the conserved phenylalanine or tryptophan at the CDR3 end, a read error is likely.

Broader findings and caveats from the paper: TCR beta diversity was reported as significantly higher in malignant tumors than in benign nodules, in both blood and tumor samples.

The CDR3 sequence runs 16 residues, both termini included. Only the CDR3 region is kept as DNA, spanning 48 bases read in frame from base 1. According to the germline V gene, CDR1 reads SGDLS and CDR2 reads YYNGEE. Trimming removed 3 bases from V and 7 bases from J; the gene matches leave 14 bases unexplained. Libraries were prepared through PCR. Sequencing used an Illumina HiSeq 4000. High-throughput sequencing was used to profile the CDR3 region of the TCR beta-chain in every patient. The authors processed their data as follows. Drawing on CDR3 differences between clinicopathological groups, the researchers built a classifier meant to tell apart patients with distant-metastatic papillary thyroid cancer. To measure repertoire diversity the researchers used the Shannon index, while the Morisita-Horn index served to gauge how similar the tumor and blood repertoires were. TCRdb handled the public reads itself, with Q25 trimming in fastp and clone calling in MiXCR, and kept productive beta chains. The V and J calls here are based on TCRdb, not the publication. Across this sample there are over 30,000 clones, with around 28% seen only once. The ten largest clonotypes hold 6.5% to 9% of the sample.

This receptor was identified in a female donor with papillary thyroid cancer or a benign thyroid nodule (not recorded which). Some clones in this sample may be carry-over from other donors' samples. Material: blood. The sequence joins TRBV9 to TRBJ2-7, with 9 bases in between that match TRBD2. The DNA reads TGTGCCAGCAGCGCCGGGACTAGCCGGAGGTCAGGGGAGCAGTACTCC. This yields the protein CASSAGTSRRSGEQYS.